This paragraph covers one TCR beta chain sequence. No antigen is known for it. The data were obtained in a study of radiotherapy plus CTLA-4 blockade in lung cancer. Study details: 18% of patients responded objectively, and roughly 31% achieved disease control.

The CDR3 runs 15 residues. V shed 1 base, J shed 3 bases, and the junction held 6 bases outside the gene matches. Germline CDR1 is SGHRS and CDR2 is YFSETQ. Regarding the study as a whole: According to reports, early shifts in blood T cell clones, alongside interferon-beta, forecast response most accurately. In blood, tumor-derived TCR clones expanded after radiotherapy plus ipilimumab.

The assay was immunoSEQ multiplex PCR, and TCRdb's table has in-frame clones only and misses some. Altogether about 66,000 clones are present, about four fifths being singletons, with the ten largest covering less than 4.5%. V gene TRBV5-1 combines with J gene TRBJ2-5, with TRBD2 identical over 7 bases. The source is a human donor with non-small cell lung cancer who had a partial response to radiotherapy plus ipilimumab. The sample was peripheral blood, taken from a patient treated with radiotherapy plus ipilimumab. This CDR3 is CASSLWYGREETQYF. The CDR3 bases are TGCGCCAGCAGCTTGTGGTATGGGAGGGAAGAGACCCAGTACTTC.